The source of this T cell receptor beta chain is a study of regulatory T cells in long-lasting Graves disease. A word on this clonotype: A much larger clonotype is one base distant, so this may be a read error.

Time point indicated: newly diagnosed GD, antithyroid drugs for less than 3 months. From PBMCs, RNA was extracted and then used to make the TCR library. CDR1 SGHDT and CDR2 YYEEEE come from the germline V gene. The CDR3 loop spans 13 amino acids. The authors built TCR beta libraries using iRepertoire HTBI primers and Arm-PCR of CDR3 regions. TCRdb passed the multiplex PCR reads through MiXCR, listing each CDR3 protein once. The data hold about 420,000 distinct CDR3 sequences, with less than 20% observed a single time. The same data also contributed to another study, on T cells in Graves' hyperthyroidism and ophthalmopathy.

This clonotype was sampled from a woman aged 18-29 years with Graves disease. The sample consisted of peripheral blood mononuclear cells (PBMCs), taken at new diagnosis, from a patient treated with antithyroid drugs. This chain joins TRBV5-6 and TRBJ2-1; 11 nucleotides align to TRBD2. The CDR3 sequence: CASSLTSGRGKYF. Written as DNA, the CDR3 is TGTGCCAGCAGCTTGACTAGCGGGAGAGGAAAGTACTTC.